The 9 T cell receptor beta chains below were found in one sample sequenced in a study of response to subunit inactivated influenza vaccine. TCRdb re-called the RT-PCR reads through MiXCR, storing one row per CDR3 protein. Among 250,000 to 350,000 distinct CDR3 sequences, around 22% were seen once, and the ten largest hold about a tenth. Sequencing was performed on PBMCs from blood, taken approximately 22 months after vaccination. The receptors were gathered from a man aged 50 to 69 who received an inactivated influenza vaccine.

The chain couples TRBV5-5 to TRBJ1-2; D is possibly TRBD1 (5 bases). V lost 3 bases, J lost 2 bases, and 14 bases lay in between. CDR1 SGHKS and CDR2 YYEKEE come from the germline V gene (reference sequence). This CDR3 spans 15 amino acids. The CDR3 DNA sequence: TGTGCCAGCAGCTCCGGCGGGACGGGAAACTATGGCTACACCTTC. Translated: CASSSGGTGNYGYTF.

The chain joins TRBV18 to TRBJ1-6; D gene unclear. The CDR3 is 13 amino acids. The V end was cut by 1 base, the J end by 14 bases, with 12 bases between. Germline CDR1 KGHSH, CDR2 LQKENI. CDR3 nucleotides: TGTGCCAGCTCACCACGGGCCTTAGGATCCCTCCACTTT. Translating it yields CASSPRALGSLHF. Using reference TRBV18 and TRBJ1-6 for the parts outside the CDR3, the full variable domain is NAGVMQNPRHLVRRRGQEARLRCSPMKGHSHVYWYRQLPEEGLKFMVYLQKENIIDESGMPKERFSAEFPKEGPSILRIQQVVRGDSAAYFCASSPRALGSLHFGNGTRLTVT.

This sequence joins TRBV6-6 and TRBJ1-2, with 7 bases lining up with TRBD1. The J segment lost 5 bases and the V segment lost 6 bases, leaving 6 bases of the junction unmatched. CDR1 MNHNY and CDR2 SVGAGI come from the germline V gene (reference sequence). The CDR3 is 13 residues long. CDR3 DNA sequence: TGTGCCAGCAGACAAGGACAGGCTTATGGCTACACCTTC. The encoded protein is CASRQGQAYGYTF.

The sample holds a few counts of this clonotype. The chain joins TRBV5-1 to TRBJ2-1, with D possibly TRBD1 on 6 matching bases. In germline, CDR1 is SGHRS, CDR2 YFSETQ. CDR3 size: 12 residues. With 0 bases removed from V and 10 bases from J, the gap between germline ends came to 8 bases. The CDR3 DNA reads TGCGCCAGCAGCTTGGACAGGGAGGAGCAGTTCTTC. This gives the protein CASSLDREEQFF.

In its sample, this clonotype was seen a few times. The chain combines TRBV10-1 with TRBJ2-7; D tentatively fits TRBD1 or TRBD2 (5 bases each). Looked up from germline, CDR1 is WNHNN and CDR2 is SYGVQD (reference sequence). The CDR3 contains 16 residues. Trimming left V 1 base short and J 3 bases short, with 16 bases between. The CDR3 region has the DNA TGCGCCAGCAGTGAGTTCGGGAAGGGGATCATCTACGAGCAGTACTTC. This sequence encodes CASSEFGKGIIYEQYF.

The chain couples TRBV5-1 to TRBJ2-7; D unresolved. The CDR3 consists of 13 residues. V was shortened by 4 bases and J by 2 bases, with 10 bases between the two germline ends. From germline, CDR1 is SGHRS and CDR2 YFSETQ. The CDR3 is CASSPDRAYEQYF. The CDR3 bases are TGCGCCAGCAGCCCCGATAGGGCCTACGAGCAGTACTTC.

This clonotype was seen a few times. The chain employs TRBV5-5 and TRBJ1-2; possible D gene TRBD1, 5 bases. The CDR3 covers 15 residues. V shed 0 bases and J shed 3 bases, with 12 bases lying between them. The germline gives CDR1 SGHKS, CDR2 YYEKEE (reference sequence). The CDR3 DNA follows: TGTGCCAGCAGCTTGGAAGGCAGGGTCGACTATGGCTACACCTTC. Its translation is CASSLEGRVDYGYTF.

The chain employs TRBV6-2 or TRBV6-3 and TRBJ1-6; TRBD1 might be the D (5 bases). Germline V CDR1 and CDR2: MNHEY, SVGEGT. CDR3 length equals 15 residues. V dropped 0 bases and J dropped 11 bases, with 14 bases sitting between them. For the CDR3, the DNA is TGTGCCAGCAGTTACTCGGGGGGTCAAGGGACACCCCTCCACTTT. Translated, it gives CASSYSGGQGTPLHF.

This clonotype has a handful of counts. This chain uses TRBV27 with TRBJ1-1; 7 positions agree with TRBD1. The CDR3 runs 17 residues. The V and J ends lost 2 bases and 0 bases, in that order; junction bases with no gene match: 9. CDR1 is MNHEY and CDR2 is SMNVEV in the germline V gene (reference sequence). CDR3 residues: CASSLKGGQGVNTEAFF. The CDR3 DNA reads as TGTGCCAGCAGTTTAAAGGGGGGGCAGGGGGTGAACACTGAAGCTTTCTTT.